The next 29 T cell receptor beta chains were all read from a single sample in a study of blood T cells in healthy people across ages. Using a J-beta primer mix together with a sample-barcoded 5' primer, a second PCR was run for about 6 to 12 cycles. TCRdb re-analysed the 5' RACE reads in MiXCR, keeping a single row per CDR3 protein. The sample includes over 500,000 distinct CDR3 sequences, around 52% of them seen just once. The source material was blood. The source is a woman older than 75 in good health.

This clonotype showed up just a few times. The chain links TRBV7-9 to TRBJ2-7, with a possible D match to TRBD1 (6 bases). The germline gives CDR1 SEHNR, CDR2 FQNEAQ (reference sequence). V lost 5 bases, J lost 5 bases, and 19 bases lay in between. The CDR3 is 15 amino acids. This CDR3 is CASSHRVQEPHEQYF. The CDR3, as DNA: TGTGCCAGCAGCCACAGGGTACAAGAGCCCCACGAGCAGTACTTC.

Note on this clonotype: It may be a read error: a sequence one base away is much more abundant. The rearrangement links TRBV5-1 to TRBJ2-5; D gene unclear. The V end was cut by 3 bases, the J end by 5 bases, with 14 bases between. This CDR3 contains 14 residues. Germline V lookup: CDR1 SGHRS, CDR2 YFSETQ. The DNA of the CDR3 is TGCGCCAGCAGCTGGGCCAACATTGGCGAGACCCAGTACTTC. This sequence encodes CASSWANIGETQYF.

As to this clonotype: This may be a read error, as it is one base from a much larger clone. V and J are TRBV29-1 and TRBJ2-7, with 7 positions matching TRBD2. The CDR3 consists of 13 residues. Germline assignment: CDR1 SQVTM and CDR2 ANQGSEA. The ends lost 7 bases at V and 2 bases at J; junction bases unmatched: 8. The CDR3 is CSAKWGGAYEQYF. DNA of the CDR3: TGCAGCGCCAAATGGGGGGGGGCCTACGAGCAGTACTTC.

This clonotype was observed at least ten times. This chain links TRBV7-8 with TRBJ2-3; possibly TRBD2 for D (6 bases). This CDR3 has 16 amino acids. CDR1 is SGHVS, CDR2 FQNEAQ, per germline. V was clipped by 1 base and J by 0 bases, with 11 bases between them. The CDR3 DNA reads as TGTGCCAGCAGCTTAGTGAGCGGGCAGAGCACAGATACGCAGTATTTT. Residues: CASSLVSGQSTDTQYF. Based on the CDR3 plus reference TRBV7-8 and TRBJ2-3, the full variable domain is GAGVSQSPRYKVAKRGQDVALRCDPISGHVSLFWYQQALGQGPEFLTYFQNEAQLDKSGLPSDRFFAERPEGSVSTLKIQRTQQEDSAVYLCASSLVSGQSTDTQYFGPGTRLTVL.

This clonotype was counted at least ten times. CDR3 sequence: CAISESTGNNEQFF. In DNA form, the CDR3 reads TGTGCCATCAGTGAGTCGACCGGGAACAATGAGCAGTTCTTC. The chain recombines TRBV10-3 with TRBJ2-1, with D possibly matching TRBD2 (5 bases). V lost 0 bases to trimming and J lost 5 bases, with 8 bases between them. Germline-derived CDR1 and CDR2 are ENHRY and SYGVKD. CDR3 size: 14 residues.

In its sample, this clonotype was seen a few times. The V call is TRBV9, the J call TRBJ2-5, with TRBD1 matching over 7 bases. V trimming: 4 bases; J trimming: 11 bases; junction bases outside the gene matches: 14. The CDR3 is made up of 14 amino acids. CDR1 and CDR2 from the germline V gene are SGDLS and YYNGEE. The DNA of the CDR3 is TGTGCCAGCAGCCTCGAAGACAGGGTCAATGAGCAGTACTTC. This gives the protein CASSLEDRVNEQYF. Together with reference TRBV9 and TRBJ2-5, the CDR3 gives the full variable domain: DSGVTQTPKHLITATGQRVTLRCSPRSGDLSVYWYQQSLDQGLQFLIQYYNGEERAKGNILERFSAQQFPDLHSELNLSSLELGDSALYFCASSLEDRVNEQYFGPGTRLLVL.

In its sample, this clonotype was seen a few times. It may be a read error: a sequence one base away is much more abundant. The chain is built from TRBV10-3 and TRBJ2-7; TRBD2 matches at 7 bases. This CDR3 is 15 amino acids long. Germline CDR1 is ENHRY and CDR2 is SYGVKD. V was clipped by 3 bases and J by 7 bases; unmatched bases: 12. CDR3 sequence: CAISESDGEGDEQYF. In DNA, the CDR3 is TGTGCCATCAGTGAATCTGACGGGGAGGGCGATGAGCAGTACTTC.

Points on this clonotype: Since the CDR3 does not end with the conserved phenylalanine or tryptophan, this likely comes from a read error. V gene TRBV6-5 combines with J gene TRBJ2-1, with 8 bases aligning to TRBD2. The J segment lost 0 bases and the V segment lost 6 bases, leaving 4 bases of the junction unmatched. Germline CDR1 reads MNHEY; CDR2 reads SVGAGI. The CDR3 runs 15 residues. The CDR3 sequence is CASSQRGRSYNEQFS. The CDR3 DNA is TGTGCCAGCAGCCAGCGGGGGCGCTCCTACAATGAGCAGTTCTCC.

The CDR3 is CASSTGRDTEAFF. The CDR3 coding sequence is TGTGCCAGCAGTACCGGGAGGGACACTGAAGCTTTCTTT. The chain has TRBV12-3 or TRBV12-4 and TRBJ1-1; D ambiguous. V was shortened by 5 bases and J by 3 bases, with 10 bases between the two germline ends. This CDR3 region has 13 residues.

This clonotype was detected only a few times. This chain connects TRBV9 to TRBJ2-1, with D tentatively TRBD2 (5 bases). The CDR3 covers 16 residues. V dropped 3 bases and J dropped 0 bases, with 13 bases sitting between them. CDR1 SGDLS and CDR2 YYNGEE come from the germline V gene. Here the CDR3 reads CASSERVPSSYNEQFF. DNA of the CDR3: TGTGCCAGCAGCGAGAGGGTCCCGAGCTCCTACAATGAGCAGTTCTTC.

The CDR3 DNA reads as TGTGCCAGCAGCTTCGTTAATCGTGGTGTCCCTACAGATACGCAGTATTTT. Amino acids: CASSFVNRGVPTDTQYF. The rearrangement uses TRBV11-2 and TRBJ2-3, with D uncertain. The CDR3 runs to 17 residues. V was shortened by 3 bases and J by 3 bases, with 19 bases between the two germline ends. In germline, CDR1 is SGHAT, CDR2 FQNNGV.

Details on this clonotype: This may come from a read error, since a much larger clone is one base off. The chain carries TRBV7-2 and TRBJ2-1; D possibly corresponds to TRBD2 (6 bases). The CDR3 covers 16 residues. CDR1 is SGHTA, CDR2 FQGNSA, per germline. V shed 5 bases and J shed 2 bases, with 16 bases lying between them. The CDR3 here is CASSLAGDLAYNEQFF. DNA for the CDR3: TGTGCCAGCAGCCTGGCCGGGGACTTGGCCTACAATGAGCAGTTCTTC.

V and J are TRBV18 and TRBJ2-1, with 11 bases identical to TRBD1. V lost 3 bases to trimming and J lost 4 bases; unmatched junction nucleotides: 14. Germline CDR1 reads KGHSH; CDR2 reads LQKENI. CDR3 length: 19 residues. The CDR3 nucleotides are TGTGCCAGCTCACCCCTATCTTCGTCCGGGACAGGGGGATACAATGAGCAGTTCTTC. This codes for CASSPLSSSGTGGYNEQFF.

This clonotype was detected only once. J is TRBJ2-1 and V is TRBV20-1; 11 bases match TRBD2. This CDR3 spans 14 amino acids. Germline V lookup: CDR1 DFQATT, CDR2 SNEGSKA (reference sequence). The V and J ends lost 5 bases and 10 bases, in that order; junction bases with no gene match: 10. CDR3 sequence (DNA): TGCAGTGCTGGTAGCGGGGGGGCCCATCGAGAGCAGTTCTTC. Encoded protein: CSAGSGGAHREQFF.

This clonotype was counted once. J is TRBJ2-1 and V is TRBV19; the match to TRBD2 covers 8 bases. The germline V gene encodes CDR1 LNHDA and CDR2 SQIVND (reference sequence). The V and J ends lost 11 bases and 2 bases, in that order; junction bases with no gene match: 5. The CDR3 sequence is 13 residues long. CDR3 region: CAAGGGAYNEQFF. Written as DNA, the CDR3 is TGTGCCGCCGGGGGGGGAGCCTACAATGAGCAGTTCTTC.

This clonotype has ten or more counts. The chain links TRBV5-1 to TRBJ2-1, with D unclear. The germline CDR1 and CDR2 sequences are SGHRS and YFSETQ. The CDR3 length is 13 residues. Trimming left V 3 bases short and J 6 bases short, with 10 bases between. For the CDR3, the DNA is TGCGCCAGCAGCTCCACTGCTGTCAATGAGCAGTTCTTC. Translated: CASSSTAVNEQFF. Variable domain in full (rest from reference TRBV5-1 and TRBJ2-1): KAGVTQTPRYLIKTRGQQVTLSCSPISGHRSVSWYQQTPGQGLQFLFEYFSETQRNKGNFPGRFSGRQFSNSRSEMNVSTLELGDSALYLCASSSTAVNEQFFGPGTRLTVL.

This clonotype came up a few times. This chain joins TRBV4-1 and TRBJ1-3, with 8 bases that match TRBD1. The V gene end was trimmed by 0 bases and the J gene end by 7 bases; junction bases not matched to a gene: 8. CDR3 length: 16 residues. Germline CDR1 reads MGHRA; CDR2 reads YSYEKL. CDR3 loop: CASSQDGQGRGNTIYF. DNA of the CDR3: TGCGCCAGCAGCCAAGATGGACAGGGACGAGGGAACACCATATATTTT.

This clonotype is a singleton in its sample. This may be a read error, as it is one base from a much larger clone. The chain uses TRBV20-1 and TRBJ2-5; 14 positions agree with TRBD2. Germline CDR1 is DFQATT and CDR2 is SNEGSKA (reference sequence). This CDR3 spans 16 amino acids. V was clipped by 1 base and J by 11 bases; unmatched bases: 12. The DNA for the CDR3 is TGCAGTGCTAGAGTCCGGACTAGCGGGGGGCCCGGTGAGCAGTACTTC. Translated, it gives CSARVRTSGGPGEQYF.

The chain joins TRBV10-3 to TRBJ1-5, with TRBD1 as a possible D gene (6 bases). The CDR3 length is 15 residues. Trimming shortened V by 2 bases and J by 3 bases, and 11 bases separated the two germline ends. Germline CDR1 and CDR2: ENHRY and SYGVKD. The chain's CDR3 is CAISEMKGVNQPQHF. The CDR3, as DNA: TGTGCCATCAGTGAGATGAAGGGGGTCAATCAGCCCCAGCATTTT.

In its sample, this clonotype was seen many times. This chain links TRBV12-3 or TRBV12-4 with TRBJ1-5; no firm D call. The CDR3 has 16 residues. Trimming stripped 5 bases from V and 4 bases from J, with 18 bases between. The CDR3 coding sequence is TGTGCCAGCAGTCTCCCGGGCCCTCATGGAAATCAGCCCCAGCATTTT. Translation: CASSLPGPHGNQPQHF.

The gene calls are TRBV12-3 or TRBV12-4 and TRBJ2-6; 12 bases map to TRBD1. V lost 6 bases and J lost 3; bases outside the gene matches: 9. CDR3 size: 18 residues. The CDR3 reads CASSNRDRGRSGANVLTF. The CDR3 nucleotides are TGTGCCAGCAGCAACCGGGACAGGGGGCGTAGTGGGGCCAACGTCCTGACTTTC.

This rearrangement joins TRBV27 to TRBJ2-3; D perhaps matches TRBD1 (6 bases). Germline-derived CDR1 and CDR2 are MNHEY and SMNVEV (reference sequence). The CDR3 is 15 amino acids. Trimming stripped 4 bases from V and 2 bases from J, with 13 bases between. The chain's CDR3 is CASSSLTGNTDTQYF. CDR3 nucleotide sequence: TGTGCCAGCAGTTCCCTGACAGGAAACACAGATACGCAGTATTTT.

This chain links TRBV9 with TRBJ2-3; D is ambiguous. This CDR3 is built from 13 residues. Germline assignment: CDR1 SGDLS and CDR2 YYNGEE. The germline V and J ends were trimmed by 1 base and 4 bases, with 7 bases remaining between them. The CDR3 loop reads CASSVLGADTQYF. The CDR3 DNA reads TGTGCCAGCAGCGTATTGGGTGCAGATACGCAGTATTTT.

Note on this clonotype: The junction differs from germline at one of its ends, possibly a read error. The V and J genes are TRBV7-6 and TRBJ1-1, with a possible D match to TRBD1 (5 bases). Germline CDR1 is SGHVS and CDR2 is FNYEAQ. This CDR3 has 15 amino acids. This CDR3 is CASSLGRGGNTGAFF. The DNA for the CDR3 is TGTGCCAGCAGCTTAGGACGTGGGGGGAACACTGGAGCTTTCTTT. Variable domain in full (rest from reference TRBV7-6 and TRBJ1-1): GAGVSQSPRYKVTKRGQDVALRCDPISGHVSLYWYRQALGQGPEFLTYFNYEAQQDKSGLPNDRFSAERPEGSISTLTIQRTEQRDSAMYRCASSLGRGGNTGAFFGQGTRLTVV.

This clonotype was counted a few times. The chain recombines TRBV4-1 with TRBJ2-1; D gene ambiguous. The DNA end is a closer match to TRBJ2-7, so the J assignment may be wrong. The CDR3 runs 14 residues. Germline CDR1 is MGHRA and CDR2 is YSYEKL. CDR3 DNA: TGCGCCAGCAGCCCTTCGGTCTCCTACAATGAGCAGTACTTC. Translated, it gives CASSPSVSYNEQYF.

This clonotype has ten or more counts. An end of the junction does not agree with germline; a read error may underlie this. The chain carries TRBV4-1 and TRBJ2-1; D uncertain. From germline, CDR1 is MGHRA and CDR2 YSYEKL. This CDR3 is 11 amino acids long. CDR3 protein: CASSHYNEQFF. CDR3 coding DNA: TGTGCCAGCAGCCATTACAATGAGCAGTTCTTC.

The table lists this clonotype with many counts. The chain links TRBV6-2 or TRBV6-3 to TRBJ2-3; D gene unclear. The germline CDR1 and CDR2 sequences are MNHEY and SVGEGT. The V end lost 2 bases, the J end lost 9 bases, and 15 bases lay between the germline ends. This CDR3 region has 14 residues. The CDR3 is CASSYVPGAKTQYF. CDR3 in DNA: TGTGCCAGCAGTTACGTCCCTGGCGCCAAGACGCAGTATTTT.

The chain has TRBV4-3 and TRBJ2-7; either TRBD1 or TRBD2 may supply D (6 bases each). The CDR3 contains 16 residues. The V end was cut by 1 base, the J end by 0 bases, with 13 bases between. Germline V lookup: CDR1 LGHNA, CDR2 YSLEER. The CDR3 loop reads CASSQVPGGLSYEQYF. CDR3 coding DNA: TGCGCCAGCAGCCAAGTGCCCGGGGGCCTCTCCTACGAGCAGTACTTC.

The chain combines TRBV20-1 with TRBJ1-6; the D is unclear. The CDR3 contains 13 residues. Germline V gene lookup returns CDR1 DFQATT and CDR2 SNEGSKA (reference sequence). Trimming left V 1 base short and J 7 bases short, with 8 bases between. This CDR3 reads CSARVQENSPLHF. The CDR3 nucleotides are TGCAGTGCTAGAGTTCAGGAAAATTCACCCCTCCACTTT.